This TCR beta chain was recorded in a study of blood T cell repertoires in COVID-19. Looking at the study overall: Researchers got acute and convalescent COVID-19 samples from the United States, Italy and Spain. Sources were T cells, B-cell-depleted T cells, or PBMCs; the material itself was cDNA or gDNA.

This clone has a single count. Trimming pared 2 bases from V and 0 bases from J, leaving 10 bases between. Germline V gene sequence: CDR1 MNHEY, CDR2 SMNVEV (reference sequence). This CDR3 has 15 residues. Authors' analysis steps: Nucleated cell number was recorded as an estimate derived from reference gene primer amplification. The protocol was immunoSEQ multiplex PCR, while the TCRdb copy is restricted to in-frame clones and leaves out a portion. D and trimming come from the DNA, and the V and J calls and clone size come from that table. Of about 110,000 clones listed, about 84% are singletons. The sample comprised peripheral blood. The chain combines TRBV27 with TRBJ1-1; D is possibly TRBD1 (5 bases). The origin of this receptor is a woman aged 55 to 70 with acute or convalescent COVID-19. CDR3 sequence: CASSLRQSMNTEAFF. Written as DNA, the CDR3 is TGTGCCAGCAGTTTACGACAGTCCATGAACACTGAAGCTTTCTTT.